The clone carrying this T cell receptor (beta chain) was observed once. Trimming took 5 bases from V and 10 from J; bases not matched to a gene: 5. Germline values: CDR1 LNHDA, CDR2 SQIVND (reference sequence). This CDR3 is built from 14 residues. The data are from a study of blood T cell repertoires in COVID-19. The data were produced by immunoSEQ multiplex PCR, yet TCRdb's version contains in-frame clones alone and is incomplete. Of some 98,000 clones in the sample, about 80% were seen once. Sequencing was carried out using peripheral blood. The sequence came from a man between 65 and 85 years old with acute or convalescent COVID-19. The J gene is TRBJ1-6, the V gene TRBV19; 10 bases match TRBD1. In DNA form, the CDR3 reads TGTGCCAGTAGTCCGACAGGGGGCGGGTCACCCCTCCACTTT. Protein product: CASSPTGGGSPLHF.